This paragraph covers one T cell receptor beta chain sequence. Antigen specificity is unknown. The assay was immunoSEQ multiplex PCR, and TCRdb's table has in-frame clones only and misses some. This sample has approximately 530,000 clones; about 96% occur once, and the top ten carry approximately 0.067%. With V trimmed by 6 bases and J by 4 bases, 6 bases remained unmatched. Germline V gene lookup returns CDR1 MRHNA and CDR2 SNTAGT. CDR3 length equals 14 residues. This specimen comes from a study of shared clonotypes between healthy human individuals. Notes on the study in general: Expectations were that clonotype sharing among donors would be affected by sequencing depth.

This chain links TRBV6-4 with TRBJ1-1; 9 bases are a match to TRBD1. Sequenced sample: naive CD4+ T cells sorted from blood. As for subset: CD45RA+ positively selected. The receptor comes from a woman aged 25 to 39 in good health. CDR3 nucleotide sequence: TGTGCCAGCAGGGGACAGGGAGAGGGCACTGAAGCTTTCTTT. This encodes CASRGQGEGTEAFF.